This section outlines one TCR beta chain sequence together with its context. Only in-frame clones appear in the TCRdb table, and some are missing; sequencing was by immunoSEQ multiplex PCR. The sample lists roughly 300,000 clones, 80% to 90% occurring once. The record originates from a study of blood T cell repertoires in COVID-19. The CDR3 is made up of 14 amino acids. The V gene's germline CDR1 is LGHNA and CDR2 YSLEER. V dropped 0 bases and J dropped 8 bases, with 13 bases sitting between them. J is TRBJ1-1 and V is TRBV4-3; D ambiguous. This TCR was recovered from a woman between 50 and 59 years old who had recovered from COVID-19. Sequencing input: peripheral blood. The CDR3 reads CASSQDQVKTEAFF. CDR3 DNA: TGCGCCAGCAGCCAAGATCAGGTAAAGACAGAAGCTTTCTTT.